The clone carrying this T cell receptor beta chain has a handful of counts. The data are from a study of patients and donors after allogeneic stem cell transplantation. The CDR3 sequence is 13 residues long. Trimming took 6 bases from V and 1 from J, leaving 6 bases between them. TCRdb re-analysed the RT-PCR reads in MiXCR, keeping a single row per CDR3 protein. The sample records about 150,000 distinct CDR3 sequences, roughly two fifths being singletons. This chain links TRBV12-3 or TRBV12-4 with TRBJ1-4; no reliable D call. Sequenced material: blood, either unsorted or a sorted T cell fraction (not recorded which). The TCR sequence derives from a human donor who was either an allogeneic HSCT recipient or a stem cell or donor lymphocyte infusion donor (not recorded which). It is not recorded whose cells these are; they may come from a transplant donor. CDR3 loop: CASRTETNEKLFF. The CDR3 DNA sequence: TGTGCCAGCAGGACCGAAACTAATGAAAAACTGTTTTTT.